The clone carrying this T cell receptor (beta chain) came up a few times. Using its own MiXCR run on the 5' RACE reads, TCRdb lists one record per CDR3 protein. The sample has about 190,000 distinct CDR3 sequences, under 30% seen once. The record originates from a study of T-cell memory formation after mild COVID-19. V trimming: 8 bases; J trimming: 2 bases; junction bases outside the gene matches: 10. This CDR3 spans 15 amino acids. The sequence was collected from an adult woman who had mild COVID-19 (a few samples of this study predate the infection). Cell type and time point are not known. The specimen was PBMCs or a T cell subset sorted from them (not recorded which). The chain couples TRBV12-3 or TRBV12-4 to TRBJ2-7; 9 nucleotides agree with TRBD2. The CDR3 is CASAGGGGRAYEQYF. As DNA, the CDR3 is TGTGCCAGCGCCGGTGGGGGCGGGAGGGCCTACGAGCAGTACTTC.